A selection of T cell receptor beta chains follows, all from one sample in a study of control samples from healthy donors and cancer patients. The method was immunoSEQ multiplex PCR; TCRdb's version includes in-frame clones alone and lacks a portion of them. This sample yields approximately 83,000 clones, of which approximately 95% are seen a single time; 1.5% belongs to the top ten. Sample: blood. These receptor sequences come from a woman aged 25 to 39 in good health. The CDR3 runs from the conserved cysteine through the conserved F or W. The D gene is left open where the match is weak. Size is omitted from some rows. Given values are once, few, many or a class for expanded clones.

cdr3_aa: CASSGRDRGQPQHF
cdr3_nt: TGTGCCAGTTCAGGCCGGGACAGGGGTCAGCCCCAGCATTTT
d_call: TRBD1
v_call: TRBV19
clone_size: .
j_call: TRBJ1-5

cdr3_aa: CASSLSWDEKLFF
cdr3_nt: TGTGCCAGCAGCTTAAGCTGGGATGAAAAACTGTTTTTT
d_call: .
v_call: TRBV13
clone_size: once
j_call: TRBJ1-4

cdr3_aa: CASSPRWILSSYNSPLHF
cdr3_nt: TGTGCCAGCAGCCCCCGTTGGATCCTGAGCTCCTATAATTCACCCCTCCACTTT
d_call: .
v_call: TRBV3-1/TRBV3-2
clone_size: once
j_call: TRBJ1-6

cdr3_aa: CASSLYGDTYEQYF
cdr3_nt: TGTGCCAGCAGTTTATACGGGGATACCTACGAGCAGTACTTC
d_call: .
v_call: TRBV27
clone_size: once
j_call: TRBJ2-7

cdr3_aa: CSVPWGTGARGVNEQFF
cdr3_nt: TGCAGCGTACCTTGGGGCACGGGGGCCAGGGGGGTCAATGAGCAGTTCTTC
d_call: .
v_call: TRBV29-1
clone_size: .
j_call: TRBJ2-1

cdr3_aa: CASSLAGTIFNEQFF
cdr3_nt: TGCGCCAGCAGCTTGGCCGGGACTATTTTCAATGAGCAGTTCTTC
d_call: TRBD2
v_call: TRBV5-1
clone_size: .
j_call: TRBJ2-1

cdr3_aa: CASSSGGQYF
cdr3_nt: TGTGCCAGCAGCAGTGGGGGGCAGTACTTC
d_call: .
v_call: TRBV6-5
clone_size: .
j_call: TRBJ2-7

cdr3_aa: CASTGNTEAFF
cdr3_nt: TGTGCCAGCACGGGGAACACTGAAGCTTTCTTT
d_call: .
v_call: TRBV27
clone_size: .
j_call: TRBJ1-1

cdr3_aa: CASSLFSDLGTGYTF
cdr3_nt: TGTGCCAGCAGCTTGTTTTCCGACCTCGGTACCGGCTACACCTTC
d_call: .
v_call: TRBV5-5
clone_size: .
j_call: TRBJ1-2

cdr3_aa: CASSWDGTGLNTEAFF
cdr3_nt: TGTGCCAGCAGTTGGGATGGGACAGGGTTGAACACTGAAGCTTTCTTT
d_call: TRBD1
v_call: TRBV5-8
clone_size: .
j_call: TRBJ1-1

cdr3_aa: CASSLTGVYGYTF
cdr3_nt: TGTGCCAGCAGCCTGACAGGGGTCTATGGCTACACCTTC
d_call: TRBD1
v_call: TRBV5-4
clone_size: .
j_call: TRBJ1-2

cdr3_aa: CASSPGGARDGYTF
cdr3_nt: TGTGCCAGCAGTCCAGGGGGGGCGAGGGATGGCTACACCTTC
d_call: TRBD1
v_call: TRBV28
clone_size: .
j_call: TRBJ1-2

cdr3_aa: CASSHVDTSGANVLTF
cdr3_nt: TGTGCCAGCAGCCATGTAGATACCTCTGGGGCCAACGTCCTGACTTTC
d_call: .
v_call: TRBV3-1/TRBV3-2
clone_size: .
j_call: TRBJ2-6

cdr3_aa: CASSRGNTIYF
cdr3_nt: TGTGCCAGTAGTAGGGGAAACACCATATATTTT
d_call: .
v_call: TRBV19
clone_size: .
j_call: TRBJ1-3

cdr3_aa: CASSLPGLRTDTQYF
cdr3_nt: TGTGCCAGCAGCTTACCGGGACTGCGCACAGATACGCAGTATTTT
d_call: .
v_call: TRBV7-2
clone_size: .
j_call: TRBJ2-3

cdr3_aa: CSARDNTDTQYF
cdr3_nt: TGCAGCGCCCGGGACAATACAGATACGCAGTATTTT
d_call: .
v_call: TRBV29-1
clone_size: .
j_call: TRBJ2-3

cdr3_aa: CASSAGGDYEQYF
cdr3_nt: TGTGCCAGTAGTGCCGGGGGGGACTACGAGCAGTACTTC
d_call: TRBD2
v_call: TRBV19
clone_size: few
j_call: TRBJ2-7

cdr3_aa: CASSEFRMRDHTQYF
cdr3_nt: TGTGCCAGCAGTGAATTCAGGATGAGGGACCATACGCAGTATTTT
d_call: .
v_call: TRBV25-1
clone_size: once
j_call: TRBJ2-3

cdr3_aa: CASSLSGDEKLFF
cdr3_nt: TGTGCCAGCAGCCTCTCGGGGGATGAAAAACTGTTTTTT
d_call: .
v_call: TRBV3-1/TRBV3-2
clone_size: once
j_call: TRBJ1-4

cdr3_aa: CASSLAVDARTDTQYF
cdr3_nt: TGCGCCAGCAGCTTGGCAGTTGACGCCCGCACAGATACGCAGTATTTT
d_call: .
v_call: TRBV5-1
clone_size: .
j_call: TRBJ2-3

cdr3_aa: CASSLSQVTDTQYF
cdr3_nt: TGTGCCAGCAGCTTATCACAGGTCACAGATACGCAGTATTTT
d_call: .
v_call: TRBV7-9
clone_size: .
j_call: TRBJ2-3

cdr3_aa: CASSQEWKQTGWNTEAFF
cdr3_nt: TGTGCCAGCAGCCAAGAATGGAAGCAGACAGGGTGGAACACTGAAGCTTTCTTT
d_call: TRBD1
v_call: TRBV3-1/TRBV3-2
clone_size: .
j_call: TRBJ1-1

cdr3_aa: CASGGTMNTEAFF
cdr3_nt: TGTGCCAGCGGGGGGACAATGAACACTGAAGCTTTCTTT
d_call: .
v_call: TRBV19
clone_size: .
j_call: TRBJ1-1

cdr3_aa: CSVEDLATSTDTQYF
cdr3_nt: TGCAGCGTTGAAGATCTGGCTACTAGCACAGATACGCAGTATTTT
d_call: .
v_call: TRBV29-1
clone_size: once
j_call: TRBJ2-3

cdr3_aa: CASNGLAGYNEQFF
cdr3_nt: TGTGCCAGCAACGGACTAGCGGGGTACAATGAGCAGTTCTTC
d_call: TRBD2
v_call: TRBV11-2
clone_size: .
j_call: TRBJ2-1

cdr3_aa: CACFSGGGTDTQYF
cdr3_nt: TGTGCCTGTTTTAGCGGGGGGGGAACAGATACGCAGTATTTT
d_call: TRBD2
v_call: TRBV2
clone_size: once
j_call: TRBJ2-3

cdr3_aa: CASSFHLRTSGDNEQFF
cdr3_nt: TGTGCCAGCAGTTTCCACCTCCGGACTAGCGGGGATAATGAGCAGTTCTTC
d_call: TRBD2
v_call: TRBV28
clone_size: .
j_call: TRBJ2-1

cdr3_aa: CASSPGESETQYF
cdr3_nt: TGTGCCAGCAGCCCCGGGGAGTCCGAGACCCAGTACTTC
d_call: .
v_call: TRBV11-1
clone_size: .
j_call: TRBJ2-5

cdr3_aa: CASSLVPGIYEQYF
cdr3_nt: TGTGCCAGCAGCTTAGTTCCAGGGATCTACGAGCAGTACTTC
d_call: .
v_call: TRBV7-2
clone_size: .
j_call: TRBJ2-7

cdr3_aa: CAWSVRAGATNSPLHF
cdr3_nt: TGTGCCTGGAGTGTACGCGCAGGGGCTACAAATTCACCCCTCCACTTT
d_call: .
v_call: TRBV30
clone_size: .
j_call: TRBJ1-6

cdr3_aa: CASSQAGYATEAFF
cdr3_nt: TGTGCCAGCAGCCAGGCAGGCTATGCCACTGAAGCTTTCTTT
d_call: .
v_call: TRBV6-5
clone_size: .
j_call: TRBJ1-1

cdr3_aa: CASSYSKYNEKLFF
cdr3_nt: TGTGCCAGCAGTTACTCGAAGTATAATGAAAAACTGTTTTTT
d_call: .
v_call: TRBV6-5
clone_size: once
j_call: TRBJ1-4

cdr3_aa: CASSLGGMNTEAFF
cdr3_nt: TGTGCCAGCAGCTTAGGGGGTATGAACACTGAAGCTTTCTTT
d_call: .
v_call: TRBV7-2
clone_size: .
j_call: TRBJ1-1

cdr3_aa: CACSDRANYGYTF
cdr3_nt: TGTGCCTGCTCGGACAGAGCTAACTATGGCTACACCTTC
d_call: .
v_call: TRBV30
clone_size: .
j_call: TRBJ1-2

cdr3_aa: CASSDSPTGVTYSGANVLTF
cdr3_nt: TGTGCCAGCTCAGACTCGCCCACAGGGGTCACGTACTCTGGGGCCAACGTCCTGACTTTC
d_call: TRBD1
v_call: TRBV18
clone_size: .
j_call: TRBJ2-6

cdr3_aa: CASSREMGAYEQFF
cdr3_nt: TGTGCCAGCAGCCGGGAGATGGGCGCGTATGAGCAGTTCTTC
d_call: .
v_call: TRBV3-1/TRBV3-2
clone_size: once
j_call: TRBJ2-1

cdr3_aa: CASSLQGNEQFF
cdr3_nt: TGCGCCAGCAGCCTACAGGGAAATGAGCAGTTCTTC
d_call: .
v_call: TRBV5-1
clone_size: .
j_call: TRBJ2-1

cdr3_aa: CASSEGLAAYNEQFF
cdr3_nt: TGTGCCAGCAGTGAGGGACTAGCGGCCTACAATGAGCAGTTCTTC
d_call: TRBD2
v_call: TRBV6-1
clone_size: .
j_call: TRBJ2-1

cdr3_aa: CAWSVTGEQPQHF
cdr3_nt: TGTGCCTGGAGTGTTACGGGGGAACAGCCCCAGCATTTT
d_call: .
v_call: TRBV30
clone_size: .
j_call: TRBJ1-5

cdr3_aa: CASSPDRAGGYTF
cdr3_nt: TGTGCCAGCAGCCCCGACAGGGCGGGCGGCTACACCTTC
d_call: TRBD1
v_call: TRBV6-5
clone_size: .
j_call: TRBJ1-2

cdr3_aa: CASGSREDEQFF
cdr3_nt: TGTGCCAGCGGCTCGCGGGAGGACGAGCAGTTCTTC
d_call: TRBD2
v_call: TRBV3-1/TRBV3-2
clone_size: .
j_call: TRBJ2-1

cdr3_aa: CASSEAGHSYEQYF
cdr3_nt: TGTGCCAGCAGTGAGGCAGGCCATTCCTACGAGCAGTACTTC
d_call: .
v_call: TRBV6-1
clone_size: .
j_call: TRBJ2-7

cdr3_aa: CASSVGGAARTDTQYF
cdr3_nt: TGTGCCAGCAGCGTAGGGGGGGCAGCCCGCACAGATACGCAGTATTTT
d_call: .
v_call: TRBV9
clone_size: .
j_call: TRBJ2-3

cdr3_aa: CASSLSQGGDQETQYF
cdr3_nt: TGCGCCAGCAGCTTGTCTCAGGGAGGGGACCAAGAGACCCAGTACTTC
d_call: TRBD2
v_call: TRBV5-1
clone_size: .
j_call: TRBJ2-5

cdr3_aa: CAWSVNGGIRSPLHF
cdr3_nt: TGTGCCTGGAGTGTAAACGGGGGAATCCGTTCACCCCTCCACTTT
d_call: .
v_call: TRBV30
clone_size: .
j_call: TRBJ1-6

cdr3_aa: CASSVTGGGTDTQYF
cdr3_nt: TGTGCCAGTAGTGTGACAGGGGGCGGCACAGATACGCAGTATTTT
d_call: TRBD1
v_call: TRBV19
clone_size: .
j_call: TRBJ2-3

cdr3_aa: CASSPGPRTEAFF
cdr3_nt: TGTGCCAGTAGCCCGGGACCAAGAACTGAAGCTTTCTTT
d_call: .
v_call: TRBV19
clone_size: .
j_call: TRBJ1-1

cdr3_aa: CASSPGGIEAFF
cdr3_nt: TGTGCCAGCTCACCTGGGGGGATTGAAGCTTTCTTT
d_call: .
v_call: TRBV18
clone_size: .
j_call: TRBJ1-1